These T cell receptor beta chains were read from a single sample in a study of blood T cell repertoires in COVID-19. Produced via immunoSEQ multiplex PCR; TCRdb's table is partial and in-frame only. The sample lists approximately 300,000 clones, roughly 90% occurring once. The sample was peripheral blood. The receptors come from a man younger than 35 who had recovered from COVID-19. Each CDR3 is given with its conserved first and last residue. Each record gives: CDR3 length, V gene, D gene, clone size, J gene, CDR3 DNA, CDR3 protein. A D gene is named only where the DNA matches it firmly. Expanded clones are given a class, and other clones once, few, many or no size at all.

length: 13
V: TRBV27
D: TRBD1
size: -
J: TRBJ1-1
DNA: TGTGCCAGCAGACTAGGACAGGGGACTGAAGCTTTCTTT
CDR3: CASRLGQGTEAFF

length: 16
V: TRBV5-5
D: TRBD1
size: -
J: TRBJ1-5
DNA: TGTGCCAGCAGCTTGGACAGGGGGTATAGCAATCAGCCCCAGCATTTT
CDR3: CASSLDRGYSNQPQHF

length: 15
V: TRBV6-5
D: -
size: -
J: TRBJ2-1
DNA: TGTGCCAGCAGAACCTTGTTATTGAGGGACAATGAGCAGTTCTTC
CDR3: CASRTLLLRDNEQFF

length: 13
V: TRBV4-1
D: -
size: once
J: TRBJ2-7
DNA: TGCGCCAGCAGCCAAGACTCCCTTCCCGAGCAGTACTTC
CDR3: CASSQDSLPEQYF

length: 15
V: TRBV27
D: -
size: few
J: TRBJ1-5
DNA: TGTGCCAGCAGTTCCGACCGGGGGGTGGGTCAGCCCCAGCATTTT
CDR3: CASSSDRGVGQPQHF

length: 13
V: TRBV6-5
D: -
size: -
J: TRBJ2-7
DNA: TGTGCCAGCAGTTACACTGGGCTGGACGAGCAGTACTTC
CDR3: CASSYTGLDEQYF

length: 16
V: TRBV5-1
D: -
size: -
J: TRBJ1-2
DNA: TGCGCCAGCAGCTTGATCTCTCGGGCGGGCGACTATGGCTACACCTTC
CDR3: CASSLISRAGDYGYTF

length: 17
V: TRBV7-9
D: TRBD2
size: -
J: TRBJ2-7
DNA: TGTGCCAGCAGCTTCCCCCACGTAGCGGGGGCCTCCTACGAGCAGTACTTC
CDR3: CASSFPHVAGASYEQYF

length: 14
V: TRBV5-1
D: -
size: -
J: TRBJ1-1
DNA: TGCGCCAGCAGCGCAACCGGTATGAACACTGAAGCTTTCTTT
CDR3: CASSATGMNTEAFF

length: 13
V: TRBV7-9
D: TRBD1
size: -
J: TRBJ1-1
DNA: TGTGCCAGCAGCTCACAGGGGTACACTGAAGCTTTCTTT
CDR3: CASSSQGYTEAFF

length: 17
V: TRBV24-1
D: -
size: -
J: TRBJ2-1
DNA: TGTGCCACCAGTGATTCAGGGAGCGCGGGGCCAGGCAATGAGCAGTTCTTC
CDR3: CATSDSGSAGPGNEQFF

length: 12
V: TRBV11-3
D: -
size: -
J: TRBJ2-5
DNA: TGTGCCAGCAGCTTCCTCCAAGAGACCCAGTACTTC
CDR3: CASSFLQETQYF

length: 15
V: TRBV4-3
D: -
size: -
J: TRBJ2-5
DNA: TGCGCCAGCAGCCAAGATCTGACTAACCAAGAGACCCAGTACTTC
CDR3: CASSQDLTNQETQYF

length: 16
V: TRBV19
D: -
size: -
J: TRBJ2-2
DNA: TGTGCCAGTAATCAGAACGGCGGAGAGCGTGCTGGGGAGCTGTTTTTT
CDR3: CASNQNGGERAGELFF

length: 14
V: TRBV6-6
D: -
size: once
J: TRBJ2-3
DNA: TGTGCCAGCAGTTACCGAGAAGCAACAGATACGCAGTATTTT
CDR3: CASSYREATDTQYF

length: 15
V: TRBV6-1
D: -
size: -
J: TRBJ2-7
DNA: TGTGCCAGCAGTGAACCACAGGGAGTTCCCTACGAGCAGTACTTC
CDR3: CASSEPQGVPYEQYF

length: 11
V: TRBV6-6
D: TRBD1
size: -
J: TRBJ1-1
DNA: TGTGCCAGCAGTCAGACGACAGGGACTTTCTTT
CDR3: CASSQTTGTFF

length: 15
V: TRBV1
D: -
size: -
J: TRBJ1-1
DNA: TGCACCAGAGTGGACAGGGGACCCGTGGGCACTGAAGCTTTCTTT
CDR3: CTRVDRGPVGTEAFF

length: 16
V: TRBV5-1
D: TRBD2
size: -
J: TRBJ2-5
DNA: TGCGCCAGCAGCCCCGGACTAGCGGGAGAGGGAGAGACCCAGTACTTC
CDR3: CASSPGLAGEGETQYF

length: 15
V: TRBV5-5
D: TRBD1
size: -
J: TRBJ1-5
DNA: TGTGCCAGCAGCTTGGGACCAGGGGGAAATCAGCCCCAGCATTTT
CDR3: CASSLGPGGNQPQHF

length: 16
V: TRBV4-1
D: TRBD1
size: -
J: TRBJ2-5
DNA: TGCGCCAGCAGCCAAGACATGAGGGGGCCGGTAGAGACCCAGTACTTC
CDR3: CASSQDMRGPVETQYF

length: 13
V: TRBV19
D: -
size: -
J: TRBJ1-4
DNA: TGTGCCAGTAGATACGACGGGTATGAAAAACTGTTTTTT
CDR3: CASRYDGYEKLFF

length: 14
V: TRBV27
D: -
size: -
J: TRBJ1-1
DNA: TGTGCCAGCAGTTTATCCCGCGGAGGCACTGAAGCTTTCTTT
CDR3: CASSLSRGGTEAFF